This TCR beta chain was recorded in a study of spatial heterogeneity in lung cancer. Overall study context: PBMC samples from follow-up, where available, were sequenced a median of roughly 2 years after resection. As counted in raw reads, each unique TCR and UMI combination appeared more than ten times on average. Sequences of the beta chain were consistently detected in greater numbers than alpha-chain sequences.

The CDR3 contains 14 residues. V was cut by 4 bases and J by 4 bases, with 14 bases left in between. CDR1 and CDR2 (germline): SQVTM, ANQGSEA. The study tagged each TCR cDNA molecule with a unique molecular identifier. MiXCR, run by TCRdb on the 5' RACE reads, gives a single entry per CDR3 protein. This table has some 120,000 distinct CDR3 sequences, approximately 12% appearing once. Time point given: blood at routine non-recurrence follow-up after resection. In each case, whole RNA from tumor, nontumor lung or frozen PBMC was sequenced unsorted. This receptor was taken from a male donor with early-stage non-small cell lung cancer. The source was PBMCs, collected at follow-up. The rearrangement links TRBV29-1 to TRBJ1-3; perhaps TRBD1 as D (6 bases). The CDR3 is CSVGTGTLGNTIYF. The CDR3 DNA follows: TGCAGCGTTGGAACAGGGACGCTGGGAAACACCATATATTTT.